This entry lists 27 T cell receptor beta chains sequenced from one sample in a study of blood T cell repertoires in COVID-19 (dated by TCRdb to 2018 to 2021). To prepare the library, the immunoSEQ multiplex PCR assay was applied. TCRdb retrieved this table from immuneACCESS and kept in-frame rearrangements only. Not all clones are present; in checked studies, unresolved V genes account for under half, and no reason is known for the remainder. This sample gives about 360,000 clones in total; more than 75% of them show up just once. The ten top clones hold approximately 1.2% of the sample. The material sequenced was PBMCs or T cells enriched from blood (not recorded which). The receptors were gathered from a man younger than 45 who had recovered from COVID-19.

V and J are TRBV2 and TRBJ1-3; no clear D. The CDR3 runs 14 residues. V was clipped by 5 bases and J by 9 bases, with 17 bases between them. Germline CDR1 reads SNHLY; CDR2 reads FYNNEI. The chain's CDR3 is CASSSELSGGTIYF. CDR3 nucleotides: TGTGCCAGCAGTTCCGAGCTCAGCGGAGGCACCATATATTTT.

V gene TRBV7-9 combines with J gene TRBJ1-1; a possible D gene is TRBD1 (5 bases). The CDR3 contains 16 residues. V was clipped by 4 bases and J by 1 base, with 16 bases between them. Germline lookup yields CDR1 SEHNR and CDR2 FQNEAQ (reference sequence). As DNA, the CDR3 is TGTGCCAGCAGCTCTCAGCCCCAGGGAACGAACACTGAAGCTTTCTTT. The encoded protein is CASSSQPQGTNTEAFF. Full variable domain (rest looked up from reference TRBV7-9 and TRBJ1-1): DTGVSQNPRHKITKRGQNVTFRCDPISEHNRLYWYRQTLGQGPEFLTYFQNEAQLEKSRLLSDRFSAERPKGSFSTLEIQRTEQGDSAMYLCASSSQPQGTNTEAFFGQGTRLTVV.

V gene TRBV19 combines with J gene TRBJ1-5, with 9 bases aligning to TRBD1. This CDR3 is 15 amino acids long. Germline trimming cut 7 bases from V and 5 bases from J; bases unmatched to any gene: 9. Germline CDR1 reads LNHDA; CDR2 reads SQIVND (reference sequence). The CDR3 DNA follows: TGTGCCAGTACTGACTCCGGGACAGGGCATCAGCCCCAGCATTTT. As protein: CASTDSGTGHQPQHF.

The chain recombines TRBV28 with TRBJ2-1, with TRBD2 matching 10 bases. The CDR3 runs to 16 residues. The V and J ends lost 2 bases and 9 bases, in that order; junction bases with no gene match: 10. The germline CDR1 and CDR2 sequences are MDHEN and SYDVKM. CDR3 sequence: CASSLPPKRGGGEQFF. The CDR3 DNA sequence: TGTGCCAGCAGTTTACCCCCCAAGCGGGGGGGCGGTGAGCAGTTCTTC.

The rearrangement joins TRBV15 to TRBJ2-5, with 9 bases lining up with TRBD1. The V and J ends lost 4 bases and 5 bases, in that order; junction bases with no gene match: 8. From germline, CDR1 is LNHNV and CDR2 YYDKDF (reference sequence). This CDR3 region has 15 residues. CDR3 in DNA: TGTGCCACCAGCAAGGCCGGGACAGGGCTGGAGACCCAGTACTTC. Its protein product is CATSKAGTGLETQYF.

The chain links TRBV30 to TRBJ1-2, with 7 bases aligning to TRBD1. Germline V gives CDR1 GTSNPN, CDR2 SVGIG (reference sequence). The V and J ends lost 3 bases and 4 bases, in that order; junction bases with no gene match: 8. The CDR3 is 14 residues long. The CDR3 DNA is TGTGCCTGGAGCCTGACAGGGAGTGGCTATGGCTACACCTTC. As protein: CAWSLTGSGYGYTF.

The chain carries TRBV27 and TRBJ2-7; 8 bases fit TRBD1. The germline V gene has CDR1 MNHEY and CDR2 SMNVEV (reference sequence). The CDR3 has 14 amino acids. J was trimmed by 12 bases and V by 5 bases; bases with no gene match: 15. CDR3 loop: CASSAQTGAIILYF. Written as DNA, the CDR3 is TGTGCCAGCAGTGCCCAGACAGGGGCCATAATTCTGTACTTC.

A single count supports this clone. The chain couples TRBV12-5 to TRBJ1-1, with 7 nucleotides matching TRBD1. Germline CDR1 LGHNT, CDR2 FRNRAP. V shed 7 bases, J shed 5 bases, and the junction held 7 bases outside the gene matches. CDR3 size: 13 residues. The CDR3 DNA reads as TGTGCTAGTGCCCTACAGGGGAGGACTGAAGCTTTCTTT. Translating gives CASALQGRTEAFF.

This chain connects TRBV5-1 to TRBJ1-1, with unresolved D. Germline-derived CDR1 and CDR2 are SGHRS and YFSETQ. The CDR3 has 16 amino acids. The V end was cut by 4 bases, the J end by 3 bases, with 19 bases between. DNA for the CDR3: TGCGCCAGCAGCCATCCAACCCGTAACGGGGACACTGAAGCTTTCTTT. Translation: CASSHPTRNGDTEAFF.

The rearrangement uses TRBV12-5 and TRBJ1-2; tentatively, D is TRBD1 (6 bases). V shed 1 base and J shed 0 bases, with 9 bases lying between them. This CDR3 comprises 15 residues. Germline V CDR1 and CDR2: LGHNT, FRNRAP. CDR3: CASGLGTVSNYGYTF. DNA for the CDR3: TGTGCTAGTGGTTTGGGGACAGTTTCTAACTATGGCTACACCTTC.

The rearrangement joins TRBV11-3 to TRBJ2-7; 12 bases are a match to TRBD1. The V gene end was trimmed by 5 bases and the J gene end by 5 bases; junction bases not matched to a gene: 7. This CDR3 spans 15 amino acids. Germline loops: CDR1 SGHNT, CDR2 YENEEA. The CDR3 coding sequence is TGTGCCAGCAGCCCTGGGACAGGGGGCAGGGACGAGCAGTACTTC. Encoded protein: CASSPGTGGRDEQYF.

The rearrangement uses TRBV3-1 (or the pseudogene TRBV3-2) and TRBJ2-1; TRBD1 might be the D (6 bases). V was pared by 4 bases and J by 4 bases, with 14 bases between. CDR1 is LGHDT and CDR2 is YNNKEL in the germline V gene (reference sequence). There are 15 residues in the CDR3. The CDR3 DNA follows: TGTGCCAGCAGCCCCCAGAGGACAGCGTACAATGAGCAGTTCTTC. Protein: CASSPQRTAYNEQFF.

J is TRBJ1-5 and V is TRBV10-2, with TRBD1 identical over 7 bases. Trimming cost V 8 bases and J 7 bases; bases outside gene matches: 8. Germline lookup yields CDR1 WSHSY and CDR2 SAAADI. The CDR3 is 13 amino acids. CDR3 sequence: CASRGGGLQPQHF. The CDR3 DNA reads TGCGCCAGCCGCGGAGGGGGCTTGCAGCCCCAGCATTTT.

This chain uses TRBV7-2 with TRBJ2-2; the D gene is possibly TRBD1 (6 bases). Trimming cost V 0 bases and J 4 bases, with 12 bases left between them. Germline V gene lookup returns CDR1 SGHTA and CDR2 FQGNSA. This CDR3 has 16 residues. The chain's CDR3 is CASSLARQGTTGELFF. CDR3 nucleotides: TGTGCCAGCAGCTTAGCTCGGCAGGGGACCACCGGGGAGCTGTTTTTT. The complete variable domain, with remaining parts taken from reference TRBV7-2 and TRBJ2-2, reads GAGVSQSPSNKVTEKGKDVELRCDPISGHTALYWYRQSLGQGLEFLIYFQGNSAPDKSGLPSDRFSAERTGGSVSTLTIQRTQQEDSAVYLCASSLARQGTTGELFFGEGSRLTVL.

The CDR3 reads CASNRQGTYGYTF. CDR3 DNA: TGTGCCAGCAATCGACAGGGAACCTATGGCTACACCTTC. The genes are TRBV7-9 and TRBJ1-2, with TRBD1 identical over 7 bases. After removal of 7 bases from V and 4 bases from J, the junction contained 6 bases not matched to a gene. Germline CDR1 SEHNR, CDR2 FQNEAQ (reference sequence). This CDR3 spans 13 amino acids.

V gene TRBV7-2 combines with J gene TRBJ2-2; D not resolved. The CDR3 covers 16 residues. CDR1 is SGHTA and CDR2 is FQGNSA in the germline V gene. V was shortened by 3 bases and J by 5 bases, with 16 bases between the two germline ends. The CDR3 protein is CASSFTAWVSTGELFF. The DNA for the CDR3 is TGTGCCAGCAGCTTCACAGCTTGGGTCTCAACCGGGGAGCTGTTTTTT.

CDR3 in amino acids: CASSADPRGEDSPLHF. The DNA of the CDR3 is TGTGCCAGCAGCGCCGATCCCAGGGGGGAGGATTCACCCCTCCACTTT. The chain employs TRBV9 and TRBJ1-6; TRBD1 agrees at 7 bases. Germline lookup yields CDR1 SGDLS and CDR2 YYNGEE. The V segment lost 3 bases and the J segment 8 bases; nucleotides outside the gene matches: 11. The CDR3 sequence is 16 residues long. Using reference TRBV9 and TRBJ1-6 for the parts outside the CDR3, the full variable domain is DSGVTQTPKHLITATGQRVTLRCSPRSGDLSVYWYQQSLDQGLQFLIQYYNGEERAKGNILERFSAQQFPDLHSELNLSSLELGDSALYFCASSADPRGEDSPLHFGNGTRLTVT.

V is TRBV5-1 and J is TRBJ2-3; possible D gene TRBD1, 5 bases. The CDR3 is 13 amino acids. In germline, CDR1 is SGHRS, CDR2 YFSETQ. V dropped 6 bases and J dropped 0 bases, with 8 bases sitting between them. This CDR3 reads CASTSGSTDTQYF. CDR3 bases: TGCGCCAGCACGTCAGGGAGCACAGATACGCAGTATTTT.

The chain links TRBV19 to TRBJ2-2, with TRBD2 identical over 8 bases. V lost 1 base and J lost 4; bases outside the gene matches: 5. This CDR3 is built from 16 residues. CDR1 and CDR2 from the germline V gene are LNHDA and SQIVND (reference sequence). CDR3 nucleotides: TGTGCCAGTAGTATAGGTAGCGGGGCGTTCACCGGGGAGCTGTTTTTT. This translates into CASSIGSGAFTGELFF.

This chain joins TRBV10-3 and TRBJ2-2, with D tentatively TRBD2 (6 bases). CDR3 length: 15 amino acids. The V end was cut by 4 bases, the J end by 4 bases, with 13 bases between. The germline gives CDR1 ENHRY, CDR2 SYGVKD. The DNA for the CDR3 is TGTGCCATCAGTGTTGGAGGGGCAGGCACCGGGGAGCTGTTTTTT. Amino acid sequence: CAISVGGAGTGELFF.

The chain links TRBV4-1 to TRBJ1-5; D is undetermined. The CDR3 spans 14 residues. The ends were cut back, 1 base at V and 3 bases at J, with 7 bases in the middle. Germline loops: CDR1 MGHRA, CDR2 YSYEKL. CDR3 nucleotide sequence: TGCGCCAGCAGCCAAGTAGGACTCAATCAGCCCCAGCATTTT. Its protein product is CASSQVGLNQPQHF.

The chain links TRBV6-5 to TRBJ2-7; D is perhaps TRBD1 (6 bases). Trimming removed 5 bases from V and 3 bases from J, with 14 bases in between. The V gene's germline CDR1 is MNHEY and CDR2 SVGAGI. This CDR3 region has 14 residues. The CDR3 sequence: CASSPTGTLYEQYF. CDR3 in DNA: TGTGCCAGCAGTCCCACCGGGACACTCTACGAGCAGTACTTC.

The chain couples TRBV19 to TRBJ2-7; D call uncertain. Trimming stripped 9 bases from V and 1 base from J, with 22 bases between. This CDR3 is 16 amino acids long. Germline lookup yields CDR1 LNHDA and CDR2 SQIVND (reference sequence). This CDR3 is CASRNLTGSGSYEQYF. CDR3 nucleotides: TGTGCCAGCAGAAACCTAACCGGGTCCGGATCCTACGAGCAGTACTTC.

This chain connects TRBV3-1 (or the pseudogene TRBV3-2) to TRBJ2-5, with D unresolved. Trimming took off 1 base at V and 7 bases at J, with 13 bases between the two ends. Germline assignment: CDR1 LGHDT and CDR2 YNNKEL (reference sequence). The CDR3 has 14 amino acids. The CDR3 DNA follows: TGTGCCAGCAGCCAAGGAACTTTCTACGGGACCCAGTACTTC. Its protein is CASSQGTFYGTQYF.

This rearrangement joins TRBV7-2 to TRBJ2-3; TRBD1 matches 8 bases. The J segment lost 4 bases and the V segment lost 5 bases, leaving 5 bases of the junction unmatched. Germline lookup yields CDR1 SGHTA and CDR2 FQGNSA. The CDR3 runs to 14 residues. The CDR3 DNA follows: TGTGCCAGCAGCCCCGGACAGGGTGCAGATACGCAGTATTTT. Translating it yields CASSPGQGADTQYF.

V is TRBV11-2 and J is TRBJ2-2; D is possibly TRBD1 (6 bases). The CDR3 sequence is 16 residues long. Germline V gene lookup returns CDR1 SGHAT and CDR2 FQNNGV. With 6 bases removed from V and 5 bases from J, the gap between germline ends came to 19 bases. The CDR3 reads CASRHFDRRRTGELFF. The CDR3 DNA follows: TGTGCCAGCAGACATTTTGACAGGAGAAGAACCGGGGAGCTGTTTTTT.

The chain's CDR3 is CASSDYGGSGNTIYF. CDR3 nucleotides: TGTGCCAGCAGTGACTACGGGGGGTCTGGAAACACCATATATTTT. The gene calls are TRBV2 and TRBJ1-3; a weak D match, TRBD1 (5 bases). With 3 bases removed from V and 1 base from J, the gap between germline ends came to 10 bases. The CDR3 runs 15 residues. CDR1 and CDR2 from the germline V gene are SNHLY and FYNNEI.